The 2 T cell receptor beta chains below all came from one sample that was sequenced in a study of CXCR3-negative and CXCR3-positive naive CD8 T cells (dated by TCRdb to about 2019). Broader findings and caveats from the paper: Compared with CXCR3-negative naive cells, CXCR3-positive naive cells had TRB CDR3s with higher hydrophobicity (lower Kidera factor 4), lower energy, and higher strength and volume indices.

Instrument used: NextSeq 550. The Human TCR Profiling Kit (MiLaboratory) was used to prepare UMI-labeled 5' RACE TRB cDNA libraries. After the reads were reprocessed by TCRdb, one entry was made per CDR3 protein sequence, with no DNA. The table for this sample records some 99,000 distinct CDR3 sequences. Clones ranked in the top ten supply around 1% of the sample. The antigens of these receptors remain unknown. Material: naive CXCR3+ CD8+ T cells from blood. The cell subset or site label for this specimen denotes: CD45RO-CCR7+CD27+CD95- naive CD8+ T cells expressing CXCR3 (TNR3+). The receptors shown here come from a human donor in good health. Some clones in this sample may be carry-over from other donors' samples.

The CDR3 protein is CASSPPVTSGGALVGDTQYF. This chain connects TRBV3-1 to TRBJ2-3; the D call from TCRdb, TRBD2, cannot be confirmed without DNA. CDR3 length equals 20 residues. Germline CDR1 reads LGHDT; CDR2 reads YNNKEL (reference sequence).

The chain joins TRBV21-1 to TRBJ2-7; TCRdb outputs TRBD1, but without DNA this stays unchecked. TRBV21-1 is assigned pseudogene status. The CDR3 is 15 residues long. The CDR3: CASRPPGTERYEQYF.